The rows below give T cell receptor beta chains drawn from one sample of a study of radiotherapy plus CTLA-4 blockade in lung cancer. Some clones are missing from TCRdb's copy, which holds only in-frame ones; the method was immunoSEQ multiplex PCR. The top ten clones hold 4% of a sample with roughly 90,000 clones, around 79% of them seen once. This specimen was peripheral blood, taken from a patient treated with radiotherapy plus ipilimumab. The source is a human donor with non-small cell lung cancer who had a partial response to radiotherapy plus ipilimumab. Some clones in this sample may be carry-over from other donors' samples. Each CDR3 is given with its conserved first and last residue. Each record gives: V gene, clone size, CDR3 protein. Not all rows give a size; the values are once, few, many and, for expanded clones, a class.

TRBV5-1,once,CASSSGVAGNQPQHF
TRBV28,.,CASSLVQGYQPQHF
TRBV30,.,CAWNGGLSSGGYTF
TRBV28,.,CASSLGLAGVGETQYF
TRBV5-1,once,CASSTEPGLRTNTGELFF
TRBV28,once,CASRPGTEIIGTQYF
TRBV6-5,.,CASSPPGTGAYEQYF
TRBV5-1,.,CASSRDRGFEQYF
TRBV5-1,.,CASSLTGYANTGELFF
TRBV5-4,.,CASSFVGLSNYGYTF
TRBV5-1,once,CASSLDPQGGYGYTF
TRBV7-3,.,CASSLSSGGAGARGYTF
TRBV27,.,CASRSGYNNSPLHF
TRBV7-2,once,CASSPTFSGSSYNEQFF
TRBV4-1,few,CASTPLAGVVDNEQFF
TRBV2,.,CASSDTVTYQPQHF
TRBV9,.,CASSGPGGQGAYEQYF
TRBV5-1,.,CASSLEDREVDEQFF
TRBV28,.,CASSRGGNYGYTF
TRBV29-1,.,CSVCPTTYEQYF
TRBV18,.,CASSRDNSYEQYF
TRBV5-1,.,CASSFSGPHNEQFF
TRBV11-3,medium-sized,CASSLEAGGRRNQPQHF
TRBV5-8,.,CASSLVQGAAYNEQFF
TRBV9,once,CASSVGASGVGQETQYF
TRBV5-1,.,CASSLDSNDRHEQYF
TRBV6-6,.,CASTVGQNYGYTF